A selection of T cell receptor beta chains follows, all from one sample in a study of cytomegalovirus exposure and HLA in healthy donors. Sequencing used immunoSEQ multiplex PCR; TCRdb keeps in-frame clones, though not all of them. The data contain around 150,000 clones, roughly 77% of them singletons. Sequences were obtained from PBMCs. These receptors were collected from a man aged 25 to 40 in good health and CMV-seronegative. Each CDR3 is given with its conserved first and last residue. A D gene is named only where the DNA matches it firmly. A clone size is listed for some rows: how often the clone was seen (once, few, many), or a class if it is expanded.

j_call,clone_size,d_call,v_call,cdr3_aa,cdr3_nt
TRBJ1-6,.,TRBD1,TRBV4-1,CASSPDRASSYNSPLHF,TGCGCCAGCAGCCCTGACAGGGCTAGCTCCTATAATTCACCCCTCCACTTT
TRBJ2-7,.,TRBD1,TRBV7-2,CASSLQGVNEQYF,TGTGCCAGCAGCTTGCAGGGGGTAAACGAGCAGTACTTC
TRBJ1-4,.,TRBD1,TRBV11-2,CASSQDRGPNEKLFF,TGTGCCAGCAGCCAGGACAGGGGACCTAATGAAAAACTGTTTTTT
TRBJ2-2,few,TRBD1,TRBV6-5,CASRKGQGVGELFF,TGTGCCAGCAGAAAAGGACAGGGGGTCGGGGAGCTGTTTTTT
TRBJ1-1,.,TRBD1,TRBV11-2,CASSSLGGQVNTEAFF,TGTGCCAGCAGCTCCCTTGGAGGACAGGTGAACACTGAAGCTTTCTTT
TRBJ2-1,.,.,TRBV28,CASGRDTHYNEQFF,TGTGCCAGCGGACGGGACACCCACTACAATGAGCAGTTCTTC
TRBJ2-1,.,TRBD2,TRBV5-1,CASSHRGLAEAASYNEQFF,TGCGCCAGCAGCCACCGGGGACTAGCGGAAGCGGCCTCCTACAATGAGCAGTTCTTC
TRBJ2-3,.,TRBD2,TRBV30,CAWSGGGRALSTDTQYF,TGTGCCTGGAGTGGCGGCGGGAGGGCCCTTAGCACAGATACGCAGTATTTT
TRBJ2-7,.,.,TRBV4-1,CASSQGRETYEQYF,TGCGCCAGCAGCCAAGGGAGGGAGACCTACGAGCAGTACTTC
TRBJ2-5,.,TRBD2,TRBV28,CASSRTSSTRETQYF,TGTGCCAGCAGTAGGACTAGCTCCACTCGGGAGACCCAGTACTTC
TRBJ2-5,.,.,TRBV27,CASSLGGLGTQYF,TGTGCCAGCAGTTTAGGGGGACTTGGGACCCAGTACTTC
TRBJ1-2,.,TRBD1,TRBV28,CASSLTGGASGYTF,TGTGCCAGCAGTTTGACAGGGGGCGCCTCTGGCTACACCTTC
TRBJ2-3,.,.,TRBV9,CASSEGGGGLGDTQYF,TGTGCCAGCAGCGAGGGTGGGGGGGGCCTTGGAGATACGCAGTATTTT
TRBJ1-2,.,TRBD1,TRBV5-6,CASSWTGTGGADGYTF,TGTGCCAGCAGCTGGACCGGGACAGGGGGCGCAGATGGCTACACCTTC
TRBJ2-7,.,.,TRBV12-2,CASPGGSGQQDPYEQYF,TGTGCAAGTCCGGGGGGCTCGGGCCAACAGGACCCCTACGAGCAGTACTTC
TRBJ1-5,few,.,TRBV4-1,CASSQPWGDSNQPQHF,TGCGCCAGCAGCCAACCGTGGGGGGATAGCAATCAGCCCCAGCATTTT
TRBJ1-2,.,.,TRBV28,CASSLWVQVEGYTF,TGTGCCAGCAGTTTATGGGTACAGGTGGAAGGCTACACCTTC
TRBJ1-2,.,.,TRBV27,CASSKGGKANYGYTF,TGTGCCAGCAGTAAGGGGGGGAAGGCGAACTATGGCTACACCTTC
TRBJ2-1,.,.,TRBV25-1,CASSEYERRAYNEQFF,TGTGCCAGCAGTGAATATGAGAGGAGGGCCTACAATGAGCAGTTCTTC
TRBJ2-7,.,TRBD1,TRBV2,CASSLTGGAPPYEQYF,TGTGCCAGCAGTTTGACAGGGGGCGCCCCTCCCTACGAGCAGTACTTC
TRBJ2-3,.,TRBD2,TRBV5-1,CASSLDPASGGTDTQYF,TGCGCCAGCAGCTTGGATCCCGCTAGCGGGGGAACAGATACGCAGTATTTT
TRBJ1-2,once,.,TRBV14,CASSDKGHGYTF,TGTGCCAGCAGTGACAAGGGGCATGGCTACACCTTC
TRBJ1-4,.,TRBD1,TRBV5-1,CASSTGTGVEKLFF,TGCGCCAGCAGCACCGGGACAGGGGTTGAAAAACTGTTTTTT
TRBJ1-5,.,.,TRBV28,CASSLGGLGAGQPQHF,TGTGCCAGCAGTCTCGGTGGATTGGGGGCGGGTCAGCCCCAGCATTTT
TRBJ1-3,.,TRBD1,TRBV11-3,CASSRGDRAVSGNTIYF,TGTGCCAGCAGCCGAGGTGACAGGGCCGTCTCTGGAAACACCATATATTTT
TRBJ2-5,.,TRBD2,TRBV7-8,CASSFSGGYQETQYF,TGTGCCAGCAGCTTCAGCGGGGGTTACCAAGAGACCCAGTACTTC
TRBJ2-7,.,TRBD1,TRBV11-2,CASRHRTRGRSFYEQYF,TGTGCCAGCAGACACCGCACCAGGGGGCGAAGTTTCTACGAGCAGTACTTC
TRBJ2-7,.,TRBD2,TRBV7-7,CASSLGSGGTGEQYF,TGTGCCAGCAGCTTAGGGTCGGGAGGGACGGGGGAGCAGTACTTC
TRBJ1-1,.,.,TRBV28,CASSGRDKGTEAFF,TGTGCCAGCAGTGGCCGGGACAAGGGCACTGAAGCTTTCTTT
TRBJ2-2,.,TRBD1,TRBV29-1,CSAMEAGGNTGELFF,TGCAGCGCCATGGAGGCAGGGGGCAACACCGGGGAGCTGTTTTTT